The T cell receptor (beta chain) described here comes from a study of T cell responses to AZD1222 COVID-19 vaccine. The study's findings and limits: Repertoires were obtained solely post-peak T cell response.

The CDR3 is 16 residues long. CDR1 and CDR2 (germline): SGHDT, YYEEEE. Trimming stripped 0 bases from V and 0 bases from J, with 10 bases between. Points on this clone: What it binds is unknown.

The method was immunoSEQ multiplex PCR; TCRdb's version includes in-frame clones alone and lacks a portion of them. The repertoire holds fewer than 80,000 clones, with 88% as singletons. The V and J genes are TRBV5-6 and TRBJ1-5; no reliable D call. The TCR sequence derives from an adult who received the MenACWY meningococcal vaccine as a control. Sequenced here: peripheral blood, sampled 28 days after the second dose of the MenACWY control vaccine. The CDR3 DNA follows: TGTGCCAGCAGCTTGGGCCCAAGTAATAGCAATCAGCCCCAGCATTTT. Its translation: CASSLGPSNSNQPQHF. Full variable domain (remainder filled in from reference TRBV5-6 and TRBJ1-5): DAGVTQSPTHLIKTRGQQVTLRCSPKSGHDTVSWYQQALGQGPQFIFQYYEEEERQRGNFPDRFSGHQFPNYSSELNVNALLLGDSALYLCASSLGPSNSNQPQHFGDGTRLSIL.